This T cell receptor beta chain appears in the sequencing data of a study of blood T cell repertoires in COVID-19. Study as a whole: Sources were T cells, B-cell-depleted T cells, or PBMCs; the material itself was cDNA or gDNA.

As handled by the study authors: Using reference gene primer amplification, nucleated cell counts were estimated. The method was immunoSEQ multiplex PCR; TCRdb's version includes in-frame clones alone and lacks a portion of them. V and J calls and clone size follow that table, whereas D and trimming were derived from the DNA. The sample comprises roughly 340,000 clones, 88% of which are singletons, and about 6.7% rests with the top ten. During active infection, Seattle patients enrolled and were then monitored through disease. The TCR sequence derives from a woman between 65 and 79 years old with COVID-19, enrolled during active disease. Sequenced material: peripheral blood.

For the CDR3, the DNA is TGTGCCAGTACCCTGAGGCCAGGGGGCGGGGAGCTGTTTTTT. Its protein product is CASTLRPGGGELFF. This chain links TRBV19 with TRBJ2-2; 7 bases fit TRBD1. Losses at the gene ends were 7 bases for V and 7 bases for J; bases not matched to a gene: 9. Germline CDR1 and CDR2: LNHDA and SQIVND (reference sequence). This CDR3 is built from 14 residues.